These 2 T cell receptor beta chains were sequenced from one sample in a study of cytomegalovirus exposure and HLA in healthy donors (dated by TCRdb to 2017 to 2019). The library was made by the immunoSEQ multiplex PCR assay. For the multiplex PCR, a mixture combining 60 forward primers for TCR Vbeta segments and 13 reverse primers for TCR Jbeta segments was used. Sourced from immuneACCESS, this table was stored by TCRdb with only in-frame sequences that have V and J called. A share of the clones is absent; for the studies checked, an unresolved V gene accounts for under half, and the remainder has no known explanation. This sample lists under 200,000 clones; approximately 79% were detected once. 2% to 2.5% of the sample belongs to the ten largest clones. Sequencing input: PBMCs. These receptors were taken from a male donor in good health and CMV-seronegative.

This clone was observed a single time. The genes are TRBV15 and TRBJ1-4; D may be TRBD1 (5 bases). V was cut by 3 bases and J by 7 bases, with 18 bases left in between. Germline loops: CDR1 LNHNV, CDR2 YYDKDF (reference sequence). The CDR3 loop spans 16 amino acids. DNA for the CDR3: TGTGCCACCAGCAGTGACCTAGGGGTCGGCGGTGAAAAACTGTTTTTT. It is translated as CATSSDLGVGGEKLFF.

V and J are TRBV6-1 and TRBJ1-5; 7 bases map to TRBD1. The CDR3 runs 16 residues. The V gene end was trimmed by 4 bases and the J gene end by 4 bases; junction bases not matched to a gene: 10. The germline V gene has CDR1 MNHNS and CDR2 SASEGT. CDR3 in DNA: TGTGCCAGCAGTGTTAGGGGGCCCGGGTCTAATCAGCCCCAGCATTTT. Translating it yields CASSVRGPGSNQPQHF.